Sequencing of this T cell receptor beta chain was carried out in a study of vaccination effects on CD4 cells after COVID-19. The CDR3 is 16 residues long. V was pared by 3 bases and J by 0 bases, with 12 bases between. Germline lookup yields CDR1 SGHTA and CDR2 FQGNSA. Generated by immunoSEQ multiplex PCR, the TCRdb table keeps only in-frame clones and is missing some. The profile shows about 66,000 clones, roughly 80% of them singletons. Following culture for approximately ten days, CD4+ T cells were isolated. Two-dose vaccination with either BNT162b2 or mRNA-1273 was given to the participants. No vaccinee had earlier SARS-CoV-2 infection, and nucleocapsid antibodies were negative. Concerning this clone: The antigen is unknown.

General study results and limits: Clones that were induced by infection or by vaccine showed marked contraction late after vaccination. The study enrolled few convalescent patients and sampled no early post-infection timepoints.

This sample comprised CD4+ T cells from PBMCs cultured without peptide, obtained after COVID-19 vaccination. The clonotype originates from a human donor who received a COVID-19 vaccine. The chain recombines TRBV7-2 with TRBJ1-3, with D possibly TRBD1 on 5 matching bases. The DNA for the CDR3 is TGTGCCAGCAGCTTGTCGGGGGGTAACTCTGGAAACACCATATATTTT. Translating it yields CASSLSGGNSGNTIYF.